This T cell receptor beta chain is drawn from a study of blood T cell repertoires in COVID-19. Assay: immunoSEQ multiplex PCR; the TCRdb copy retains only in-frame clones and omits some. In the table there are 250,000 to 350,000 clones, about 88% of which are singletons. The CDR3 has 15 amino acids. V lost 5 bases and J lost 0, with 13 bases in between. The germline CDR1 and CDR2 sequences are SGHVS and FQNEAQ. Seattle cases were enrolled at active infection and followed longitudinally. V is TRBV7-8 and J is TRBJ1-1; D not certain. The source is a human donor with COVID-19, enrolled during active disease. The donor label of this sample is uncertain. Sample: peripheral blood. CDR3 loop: CASSPGGEMNTEAFF. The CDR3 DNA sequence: TGTGCCAGCAGCCCCGGCGGGGAGATGAACACTGAAGCTTTCTTT.